This is a list of T cell receptor beta chains from one sample in a study of blood T cell repertoires in COVID-19. Profiled with immunoSEQ multiplex PCR; TCRdb holds only in-frame clones, not every one. The sample has about 33,000 clones, 90% to 95% seen once. The sample was peripheral blood. The receptors derive from a human donor in a cohort sampled during active COVID-19. CDR3s leave out the opening cysteine and the closing phenylalanine or tryptophan. The D gene is left open where the match is weak. Clone size is shown for a subset of rows, as once, few, many or a class of expanded clone.

v_call d_call clone_size cdr3_aa
TRBV4-2 . . ASSQDRIYEQY
TRBV2 TRBD2 . ACRTSGSSYEQY
TRBV7-3 . . ASSSSGYTEAF
TRBV10-3 TRBD1 . AISPGQGTSPYEQY
TRBV7-8 . . ASHAPEASSYEQY
TRBV19 . . ASSIDLWGRGINQPQH
TRBV3-1/TRBV3-2 TRBD1 . ASSQKGGRNNSPLH
TRBV5-1 . . ASSLQANTGELF
TRBV18 TRBD2 . ASSPQREGNEQF
TRBV27 TRBD1 . ASTDRATEAF
TRBV4-2 . . ASSQEGGSYNEQF
TRBV5-6 TRBD1 . ASSLGGTGAYEQY
TRBV7-2 TRBD2 . ASSIRLAGQETQY
TRBV7-2 TRBD2 . ASSTRTSGYNEQF
TRBV7-9 TRBD1 . ASSPGSGQGYSPLH
TRBV5-1 . . ASSLANLRGLGLRTGELF
TRBV11-3 . . ASSLEGALYNEQF
TRBV18 . once ASSPGRQGSYHGYT
TRBV5-1 TRBD2 . ASSTGLAGLRAQGREQY
TRBV30 TRBD2 once AWNGGRAGDEQF
TRBV27 TRBD1 once ASSTIQGSPYEQY
TRBV30 TRBD2 . AWETWTSGSGEQY
TRBV14 . . ASSQEDYSYNEQF
TRBV6-1 . . ASSEARNYYGYT
TRBV24-1 TRBD2 . ATSAGLAGNNEQF
TRBV28 TRBD2 . ASATLAGPYEQY
TRBV12-3/TRBV12-4 TRBD1 . ASRTGTGNGYT
TRBV14 . . ASSRGLSSGNTIY
TRBV30 . . AWVRTAPYNSPLH
TRBV10-1 . few ASSAGLAQETQY
TRBV4-3 TRBD1 . ASSHSGTGGGYT
TRBV7-2 TRBD1 . ASSLAPGLLQGGYT
TRBV12-3/TRBV12-4 TRBD1 once ASSTGGRGYT